This TCR beta chain was found in a study of blood T cell repertoires in COVID-19. This clone was detected a few times. The protocol was immunoSEQ multiplex PCR, while the TCRdb copy is restricted to in-frame clones and leaves out a portion. The table shows 270,000 or so clones, with approximately 80% occurring only once. Germline CDR1 is LNHDA and CDR2 is SQIVND (reference sequence). Trimming took 3 bases from V and 4 from J, leaving 10 bases between them. The CDR3 is made up of 14 amino acids. The sample was peripheral blood. The V gene is TRBV19, the J gene TRBJ1-5, with D perhaps TRBD1 (6 bases). The receptor was derived from a human donor in a cohort sampled during active COVID-19. The CDR3 is CASSIGQNNQPQHF. CDR3 sequence (DNA): TGTGCCAGTAGTATCGGACAGAATAATCAGCCCCAGCATTTT. Based on the CDR3 plus reference TRBV19 and TRBJ1-5, the full variable domain is DGGITQSPKYLFRKEGQNVTLSCEQNLNHDAMYWYRQDPGQGLRLIYYSQIVNDFQKGDIAEGYSVSREKKESFPLTVTSAQKNPTAFYLCASSIGQNNQPQHFGDGTRLSIL.